These 27 T cell receptor beta chains came from one sample sequenced in a study of T-cell reconstitution after alpha-beta-depleted transplantation in children. Unique molecular identifiers were incorporated when the TCRbeta library was constructed. TCRdb redid the calling of the PCR reads with MiXCR, one entry per CDR3 protein. The repertoire holds about 310,000 distinct CDR3 sequences, with approximately 20% as singletons. Sequenced material: PBMCs, mostly from graft donor cells, taken 180 days after TCRalphabeta/CD19-depleted stem cell transplant. The source is a male patient younger than 18 who had a stem cell transplant for acute lymphoblastic leukemia, so the T cells may come from the graft donor.

The chain is built from TRBV2 and TRBJ2-2; D is uncertain. Germline V gene lookup returns CDR1 SNHLY and CDR2 FYNNEI. The CDR3 sequence is 18 residues long. V shed 8 bases and J shed 3 bases, with 25 bases lying between them. CDR3 sequence (DNA): TGTGCCAGCCGAAACGGGCGAGTGGGATATCAGGACACCGGGGAGCTGTTTTTT. The encoded protein is CASRNGRVGYQDTGELFF.

This sequence joins TRBV29-1 and TRBJ2-3, with 12 bases fitting TRBD1. The CDR3 runs 15 residues. The junction had 8 bases not matched to a gene; V was cut back by 6 bases and J by 4 bases. The germline gives CDR1 SQVTM, CDR2 ANQGSEA. The CDR3 region is CSVSTGTGGADTQYF. The CDR3 bases are TGCAGCGTCTCAACCGGGACAGGGGGCGCAGATACGCAGTATTTT.

This clonotype turned up a few times. V and J are TRBV24-1 and TRBJ2-1; D gene unclear. Per germline, CDR1 KGHDR and CDR2 SFDVKD. This CDR3 is 13 amino acids long. Trimming removed 9 bases at V and 15 bases at J, with 23 bases between. CDR3 residues: CATEAWLLGSRFF. As DNA, the CDR3 is TGTGCCACCGAGGCCTGGCTCCTGGGTAGTCGGTTCTTC.

The V and J genes are TRBV27 and TRBJ1-3, with a weak D call TRBD1 (5 bases). Germline lookup yields CDR1 MNHEY and CDR2 SMNVEV (reference sequence). The CDR3 loop spans 16 amino acids. V lost 6 bases to trimming and J lost 1 base, with 16 bases between them. CDR3 nucleotides: TGTGCCAGCAGCTCTCAGGGAGTCTTATCTGGAAACACCATATATTTT. Translating it yields CASSSQGVLSGNTIYF.

The chain is built from TRBV6-2 or TRBV6-3 and TRBJ1-1; D is possibly TRBD1 (6 bases). The V end was cut by 0 bases, the J end by 1 base, with 21 bases between. Per germline, CDR1 MNHEY and CDR2 SVGEGT. The CDR3 is made up of 19 amino acids. The CDR3 region is CASSYSISSLQGGNTEAFF. The CDR3 nucleotides read TGTGCCAGCAGTTACTCGATTTCCAGTCTTCAAGGGGGGAACACTGAAGCTTTCTTT.

The chain links TRBV9 to TRBJ2-3; 9 bases map to TRBD2. CDR1 is SGDLS, CDR2 YYNGEE, per germline. Trimming took 0 bases from V and 6 from J; bases not matched to a gene: 5. The CDR3 extends over 15 amino acids. The CDR3 nucleotides read TGTGCCAGCAGCGTAGCGGGACTAGCAGGCGATACGCAGTATTTT. Translated: CASSVAGLAGDTQYF. The entire variable domain, with the rest obtained from reference TRBV9 and TRBJ2-3, is as follows: DSGVTQTPKHLITATGQRVTLRCSPRSGDLSVYWYQQSLDQGLQFLIQYYNGEERAKGNILERFSAQQFPDLHSELNLSSLELGDSALYFCASSVAGLAGDTQYFGPGTRLTVL.

The rearrangement joins TRBV7-6 to TRBJ2-1; D might be TRBD2 (5 bases). The length of the CDR3 is 12 residues. Per germline, CDR1 SGHVS and CDR2 FNYEAQ. Between the trimmed V and J ends, which lost 1 base and 9 bases, there was a span of 7 bases. Written as DNA, the CDR3 is TGTGCCAGCAGCTTAGTCGGGATTGAGCAGTTCTTC. This gives the protein CASSLVGIEQFF.

This chain's CDR3 is CASSFLGQVTEAFF. As DNA, the CDR3 is TGTGCCAGCAGTTTCCTGGGACAGGTTACTGAAGCTTTCTTT. The rearrangement uses TRBV11-3 and TRBJ1-1; 8 bases are a match to TRBD1. Germline V gives CDR1 SGHNT, CDR2 YENEEA. V lost 6 bases to trimming and J lost 5 bases; unmatched junction nucleotides: 8. The CDR3 totals 14 residues. Complete variable domain (other parts from reference TRBV11-3 and TRBJ1-1): EAGVVQSPRYKIIEKKQPVAFWCNPISGHNTLYWYLQNLGQGPELLIRYENEEAVDDSQLPKDRFSAERLKGVDSTLKIQPAELGDSAVYLCASSFLGQVTEAFFGQGTRLTVV.

There are a few counts of this clonotype. V and J are TRBV20-1 and TRBJ2-1; D might be TRBD2 (6 bases). V was shortened by 2 bases and J by 7 bases, with 21 bases between the two germline ends. The CDR3 has 16 amino acids. Germline assignment: CDR1 DFQATT and CDR2 SNEGSKA (reference sequence). The CDR3 nucleotides are TGCAGTGCTAGAATTTTTAGCGGTCGTCCTGAGAATGAGCAGTTCTTC. Translated: CSARIFSGRPENEQFF.

The chain joins TRBV5-1 to TRBJ2-7; 7 positions match TRBD1. The CDR3 extends over 16 amino acids. The V and J ends lost 1 base and 3 bases, in that order; junction bases with no gene match: 10. Germline V CDR1 and CDR2: SGHRS, YFSETQ. This chain's CDR3 is CASSLPLQGKGYEQYF. The CDR3 region has the DNA TGCGCCAGCAGCTTGCCATTACAGGGGAAAGGCTACGAGCAGTACTTC.

The J gene is TRBJ1-6, the V gene TRBV7-8; D unclear. Trimming pared 5 bases from V and 7 bases from J, leaving 18 bases between. The CDR3 totals 16 residues. Germline V gives CDR1 SGHVS, CDR2 FQNEAQ. Here the CDR3 reads CASSRLPEGGNSPLHF. For the CDR3, the DNA is TGTGCCAGCAGCAGACTTCCTGAGGGAGGCAATTCACCCCTCCACTTT.

This clonotype was seen a handful of times. The V call is TRBV5-1, the J call TRBJ2-1; 9 bases line up with TRBD1. The CDR3 sequence is 16 residues long. After removal of 4 bases from V and 7 bases from J, the junction contained 12 bases not matched to a gene. CDR1 SGHRS and CDR2 YFSETQ come from the germline V gene. CDR3 nucleotide sequence: TGCGCCAGCAGCATAGGGACAGGGTTCGGAGCAAATGAGCAGTTCTTC. Its translation: CASSIGTGFGANEQFF. The variable domain in full, with the rest retrieved from reference TRBV5-1 and TRBJ2-1, is KAGVTQTPRYLIKTRGQQVTLSCSPISGHRSVSWYQQTPGQGLQFLFEYFSETQRNKGNFPGRFSGRQFSNSRSEMNVSTLELGDSALYLCASSIGTGFGANEQFFGPGTRLTVL.

This clonotype was counted between two and nine times. The chain uses TRBV24-1 and TRBJ2-1; D might be TRBD2 (7 bases). V was clipped by 1 base and J by 5 bases, with 17 bases between them. The CDR3 length is 17 residues. The germline gives CDR1 KGHDR, CDR2 SFDVKD. The CDR3 DNA follows: TGTGCCACCAGTGATTTTGGGAGGGGGGCGGTCAACAATGAGCAGTTCTTC. It specifies CATSDFGRGAVNNEQFF.

The CDR3 sequence is CASSPQGVTQPQHF. CDR3 DNA sequence: TGTGCCAGCAGTCCACAGGGGGTGACCCAGCCCCAGCATTTT. J is TRBJ1-5 and V is TRBV27, with 8 bases identical to TRBD1. This CDR3 contains 14 residues. Germline loops: CDR1 MNHEY, CDR2 SMNVEV (reference sequence). Unmatched junction bases numbered 7, after V lost 5 bases and J lost 7 bases.

This clonotype was counted between two and nine times. The rearrangement joins TRBV4-1 to TRBJ2-7; D may match TRBD1 or TRBD2 (5 bases each). Germline CDR1 MGHRA, CDR2 YSYEKL. The length of the CDR3 is 12 residues. V was trimmed by 7 bases and J by 7 bases, leaving 14 bases between them. For the CDR3, the DNA is TGCGCCAGCAAGGGGACGCGTTATGAGCAGTACTTC. Its protein product is CASKGTRYEQYF.

There are many counts of this clonotype. The genes are TRBV27 and TRBJ2-1; D might be TRBD1 (6 bases). V lost 6 bases and J lost 5, with 17 bases in between. CDR3 length: 15 residues. Germline CDR1 reads MNHEY; CDR2 reads SMNVEV (reference sequence). The CDR3 region has the DNA TGTGCCAGCAGACCTACAGGGCCCCTCGACAATGAGCAGTTCTTC. Its protein is CASRPTGPLDNEQFF.

A few counts support this clonotype. The chain couples TRBV6-6 to TRBJ1-2; D gene uncertain. Germline V lookup: CDR1 MNHNY, CDR2 SVGAGI (reference sequence). The CDR3 extends over 12 amino acids. V lost 6 bases and J 8 bases, leaving 13 bases between the germline ends. The CDR3 DNA sequence: TGTGCCAGCAGCTTCGTCGTCCCCGGCTACACCTTC. Protein product: CASSFVVPGYTF.

There are a few counts of this clonotype. V gene TRBV20-1 combines with J gene TRBJ2-5; no reliable D call. Germline values: CDR1 DFQATT, CDR2 SNEGSKA (reference sequence). Trimming removed 5 bases at V and 5 bases at J, with 12 bases between. The CDR3 covers 12 residues. The CDR3 nucleotides read TGCAGTGCTCCTCCAGTGTGGGAGACCCAGTACTTC. As protein: CSAPPVWETQYF.

This clonotype was detected a few times. As DNA, the CDR3 is TGCAGTGCTAGAGATTGGATCCTAGCGGGAGGGCCGGGAGAGACCCAGTACTTC. Translation gives CSARDWILAGGPGETQYF. The chain couples TRBV20-1 to TRBJ2-5; 12 positions agree with TRBD2. Germline CDR1 reads DFQATT; CDR2 reads SNEGSKA (reference sequence). V trimming: 0 bases; J trimming: 4 bases; junction bases outside the gene matches: 12. The CDR3 consists of 18 residues.

The V call is TRBV28, the J call TRBJ2-7, with D perhaps TRBD2 (6 bases). CDR1 and CDR2 from the germline V gene are MDHEN and SYDVKM. This CDR3 is built from 18 residues. Trimming removed 0 bases at V and 2 bases at J, with 20 bases between. CDR3 loop: CASSLWPWVTSTTYEQYF. Here the CDR3 DNA reads TGTGCCAGCAGTTTATGGCCTTGGGTAACTAGCACAACCTACGAGCAGTACTTC.

The chain is built from TRBV7-6 and TRBJ2-7, with 9 positions matching TRBD1. Trimming took 3 bases from V and 4 from J; bases not matched to a gene: 7. Germline CDR1 and CDR2: SGHVS and FNYEAQ. This CDR3 is built from 15 residues. The CDR3 is CASSLVEQGAYEQYF. Written as DNA, the CDR3 is TGTGCCAGCAGCTTGGTGGAACAGGGGGCTTACGAGCAGTACTTC.

The V call is TRBV5-1, the J call TRBJ2-1; TRBD2 matches 10 bases. The CDR3 is 16 residues long. The junction had 8 bases not matched to a gene; V was cut back by 4 bases and J by 4 bases. Germline V gene data show CDR1 as SGHRS and CDR2 as YFSETQ. The CDR3 nucleotides are TGCGCCAGCAGCCTTGGCGGGACTAGCGCTTACAATGAGCAGTTCTTC. Its protein product is CASSLGGTSAYNEQFF.

This clonotype came up many times. V gene TRBV29-1 combines with J gene TRBJ2-5; D is perhaps TRBD2 (5 bases). Germline V gene lookup returns CDR1 SQVTM and CDR2 ANQGSEA. Trimming removed 5 bases at V and 4 bases at J, with 14 bases between. This CDR3 has 13 residues. The CDR3 loop reads CSVMGVGLETQYF. In DNA form, the CDR3 reads TGCAGCGTTATGGGAGTGGGCTTAGAGACCCAGTACTTC.

The chain is built from TRBV20-1 and TRBJ2-7, with a tentative D call TRBD1 (6 bases). Between the trimmed V and J ends, which lost 6 bases and 0 bases, there was a span of 15 bases. CDR1 and CDR2 (germline): DFQATT, SNEGSKA (reference sequence). This CDR3 is built from 14 residues. CDR3 sequence: CSARDTYISYEQYF. The DNA for the CDR3 is TGCAGTGCACGGGACACCTATATCTCCTACGAGCAGTACTTC.

This chain uses TRBV3-1 with TRBJ2-1, with a possible D match to TRBD2 (6 bases). The germline gives CDR1 LGHDT, CDR2 YNNKEL (reference sequence). With 4 bases removed from V and 3 bases from J, the gap between germline ends came to 13 bases. The CDR3 covers 15 residues. The CDR3 nucleotides read TGTGCCAGCAGCCCTATTCTCGGGGGCTACAATGAGCAGTTCTTC. Translation: CASSPILGGYNEQFF.

This clonotype showed up many times. This rearrangement joins TRBV10-3 to TRBJ2-5; no firm D call. V was pared by 8 bases and J by 1 base, with 11 bases between. The CDR3 loop spans 13 amino acids. Per germline, CDR1 ENHRY and CDR2 SYGVKD. This CDR3 is CAIGEASQETQYF. Written as DNA, the CDR3 is TGTGCCATCGGAGAGGCCAGCCAAGAGACCCAGTACTTC.

The chain uses TRBV11-2 and TRBJ2-7, with 10 bases that match TRBD1. Per the germline V gene, CDR1 is SGHAT and CDR2 is FQNNGV. CDR3 length: 15 amino acids. The ends lost 4 bases at V and 5 bases at J; junction bases unmatched: 8. The CDR3 is CASSSRGDRGHEQYF. The CDR3 nucleotides read TGTGCCAGCAGCTCCAGAGGGGACAGGGGCCACGAGCAGTACTTC.